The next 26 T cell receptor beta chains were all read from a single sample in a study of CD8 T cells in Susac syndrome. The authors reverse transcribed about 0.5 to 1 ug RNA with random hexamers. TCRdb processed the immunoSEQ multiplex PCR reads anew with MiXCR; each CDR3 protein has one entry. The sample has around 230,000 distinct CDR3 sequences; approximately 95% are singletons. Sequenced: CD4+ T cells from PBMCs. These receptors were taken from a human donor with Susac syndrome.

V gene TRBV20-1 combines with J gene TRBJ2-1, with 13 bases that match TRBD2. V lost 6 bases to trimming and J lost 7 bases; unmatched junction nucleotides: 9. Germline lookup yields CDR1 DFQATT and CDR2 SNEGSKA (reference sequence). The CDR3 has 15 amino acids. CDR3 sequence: CSAPGLAGVRNEQFF. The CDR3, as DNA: TGCAGTGCCCCAGGACTAGCGGGAGTGAGGAATGAGCAGTTCTTC.

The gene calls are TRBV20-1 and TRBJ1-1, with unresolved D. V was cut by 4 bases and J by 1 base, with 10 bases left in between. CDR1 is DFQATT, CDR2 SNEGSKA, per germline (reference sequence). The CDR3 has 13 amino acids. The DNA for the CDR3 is TGCAGTGCTATCGGTGCAGGGAACACTGAAGCTTTCTTT. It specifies CSAIGAGNTEAFF.

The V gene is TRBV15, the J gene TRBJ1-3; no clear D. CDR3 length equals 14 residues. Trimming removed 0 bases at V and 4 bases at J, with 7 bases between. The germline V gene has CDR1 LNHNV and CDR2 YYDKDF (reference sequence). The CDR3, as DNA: TGTGCCACCAGCAGAGATTACGCCGGAAACACCATATATTTT. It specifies CATSRDYAGNTIYF.

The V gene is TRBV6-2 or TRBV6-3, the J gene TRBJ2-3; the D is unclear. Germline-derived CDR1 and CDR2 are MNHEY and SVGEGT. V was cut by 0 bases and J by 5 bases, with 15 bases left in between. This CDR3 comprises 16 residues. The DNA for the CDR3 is TGTGCCAGCAGTTACTCGAACCCCGTGGGAAGAGATACGCAGTATTTT. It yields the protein CASSYSNPVGRDTQYF.

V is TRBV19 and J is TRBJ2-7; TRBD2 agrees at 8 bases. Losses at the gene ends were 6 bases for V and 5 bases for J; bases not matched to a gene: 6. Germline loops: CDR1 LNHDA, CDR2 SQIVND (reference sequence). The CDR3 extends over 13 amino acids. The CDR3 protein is CASRAGGAHEQYF. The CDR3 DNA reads TGTGCCAGTAGGGCGGGAGGAGCCCACGAGCAGTACTTC.

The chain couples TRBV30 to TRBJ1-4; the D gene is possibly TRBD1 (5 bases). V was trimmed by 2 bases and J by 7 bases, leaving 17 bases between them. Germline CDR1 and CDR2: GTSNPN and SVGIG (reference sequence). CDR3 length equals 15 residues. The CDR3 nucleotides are TGTGCCTGGAGTTCCGACGGGGCGGGTCGTGAAAAACTGTTTTTT. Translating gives CAWSSDGAGREKLFF.

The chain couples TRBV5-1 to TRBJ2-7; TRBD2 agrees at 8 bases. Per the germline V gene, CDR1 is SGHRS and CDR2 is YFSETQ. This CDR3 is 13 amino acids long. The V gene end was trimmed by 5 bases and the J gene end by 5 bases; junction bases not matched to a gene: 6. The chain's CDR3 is CASSSGTSDEQYF. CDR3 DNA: TGCGCCAGCAGTAGCGGGACCTCGGACGAGCAGTACTTC.

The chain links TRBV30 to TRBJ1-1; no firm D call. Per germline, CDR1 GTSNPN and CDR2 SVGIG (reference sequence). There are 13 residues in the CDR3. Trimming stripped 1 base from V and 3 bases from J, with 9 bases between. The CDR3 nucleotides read TGTGCCTGGAGTGAAGTTCGGGACACTGAAGCTTTCTTT. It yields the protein CAWSEVRDTEAFF. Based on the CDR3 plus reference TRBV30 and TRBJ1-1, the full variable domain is SQTIHQWPATLVQPVGSPLSLECTVEGTSNPNLYWYRQAAGRGLQLLFYSVGIGQISSEVPQNLSASRPQDRQFILSSKKLLLSDSGFYLCAWSEVRDTEAFFGQGTRLTVV.

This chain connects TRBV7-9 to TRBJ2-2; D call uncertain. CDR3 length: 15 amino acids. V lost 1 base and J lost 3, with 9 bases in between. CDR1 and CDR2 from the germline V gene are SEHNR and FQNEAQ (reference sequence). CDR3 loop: CASSLGSGDTGELFF. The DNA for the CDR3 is TGTGCCAGCAGCTTAGGGTCGGGCGACACCGGGGAGCTGTTTTTT.

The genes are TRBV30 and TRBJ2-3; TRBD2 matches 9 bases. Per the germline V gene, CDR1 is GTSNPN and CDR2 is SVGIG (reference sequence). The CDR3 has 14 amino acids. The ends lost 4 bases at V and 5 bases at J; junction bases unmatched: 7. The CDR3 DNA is TGTGCCTGGAAAGGGCTAGCGGGACTAGATACGCAGTATTTT. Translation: CAWKGLAGLDTQYF.

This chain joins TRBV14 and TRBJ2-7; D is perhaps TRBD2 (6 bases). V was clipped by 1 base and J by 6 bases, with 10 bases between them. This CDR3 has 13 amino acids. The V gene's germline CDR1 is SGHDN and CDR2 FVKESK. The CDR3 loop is CASSQVGGVEQYF. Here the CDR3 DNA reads TGTGCCAGCAGCCAAGTAGGAGGGGTCGAGCAGTACTTC.

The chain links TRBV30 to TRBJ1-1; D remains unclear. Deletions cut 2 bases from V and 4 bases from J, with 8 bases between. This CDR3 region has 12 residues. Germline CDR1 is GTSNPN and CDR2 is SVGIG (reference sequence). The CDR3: CAWSQQLTEAFF. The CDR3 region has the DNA TGTGCCTGGAGTCAGCAACTCACTGAAGCTTTCTTT.

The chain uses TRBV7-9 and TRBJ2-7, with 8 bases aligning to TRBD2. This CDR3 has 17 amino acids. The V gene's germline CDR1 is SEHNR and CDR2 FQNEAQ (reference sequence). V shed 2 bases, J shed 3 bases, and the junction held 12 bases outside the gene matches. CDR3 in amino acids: CASSLPATSANFYEQYF. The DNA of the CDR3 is TGTGCCAGCAGCTTACCAGCGACTAGCGCAAATTTCTACGAGCAGTACTTC. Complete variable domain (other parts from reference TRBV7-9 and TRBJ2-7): DTGVSQNPRHKITKRGQNVTFRCDPISEHNRLYWYRQTLGQGPEFLTYFQNEAQLEKSRLLSDRFSAERPKGSFSTLEIQRTEQGDSAMYLCASSLPATSANFYEQYFGPGTRLTVT.

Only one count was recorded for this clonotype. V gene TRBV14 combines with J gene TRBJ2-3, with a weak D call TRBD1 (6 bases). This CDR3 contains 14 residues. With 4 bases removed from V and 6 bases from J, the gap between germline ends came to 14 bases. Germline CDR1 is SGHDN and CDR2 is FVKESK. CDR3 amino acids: CASSRFQGPDTQYF. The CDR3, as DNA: TGTGCCAGCAGCCGTTTCCAGGGGCCCGATACGCAGTATTTT.

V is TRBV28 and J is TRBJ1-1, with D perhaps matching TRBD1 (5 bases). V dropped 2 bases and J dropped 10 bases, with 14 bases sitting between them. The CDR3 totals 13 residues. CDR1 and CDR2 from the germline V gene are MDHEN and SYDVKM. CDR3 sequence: CASSLRDVGRAFF. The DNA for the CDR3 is TGTGCCAGCAGTTTACGGGACGTTGGTAGAGCTTTCTTT.

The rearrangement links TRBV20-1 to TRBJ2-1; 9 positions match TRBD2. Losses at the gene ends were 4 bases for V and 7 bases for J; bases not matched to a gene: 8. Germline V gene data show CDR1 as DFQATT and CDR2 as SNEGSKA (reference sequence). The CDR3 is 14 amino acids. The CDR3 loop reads CSAIAGAGYNEQFF. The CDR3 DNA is TGCAGTGCTATAGCGGGAGCGGGTTATAATGAGCAGTTCTTC.

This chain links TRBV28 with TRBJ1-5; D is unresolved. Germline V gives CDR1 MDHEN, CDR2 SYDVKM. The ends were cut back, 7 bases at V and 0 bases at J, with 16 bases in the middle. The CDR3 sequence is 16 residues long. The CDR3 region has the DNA TGTGCCAGCACTACCTGGCAAGGAGCTAGCAATCAGCCCCAGCATTTT. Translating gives CASTTWQGASNQPQHF.

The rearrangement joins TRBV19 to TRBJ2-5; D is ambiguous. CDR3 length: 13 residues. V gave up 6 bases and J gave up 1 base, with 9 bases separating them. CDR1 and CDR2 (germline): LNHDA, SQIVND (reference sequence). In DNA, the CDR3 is TGTGCCAGTAGGAGACATACCCAAGAGACCCAGTACTTC. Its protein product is CASRRHTQETQYF. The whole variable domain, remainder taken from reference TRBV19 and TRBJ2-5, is DGGITQSPKYLFRKEGQNVTLSCEQNLNHDAMYWYRQDPGQGLRLIYYSQIVNDFQKGDIAEGYSVSREKKESFPLTVTSAQKNPTAFYLCASRRHTQETQYFGPGTRLLVL.

CDR3 DNA sequence: TGCAGTGCTTATCAGGCAAGCCAAGAGACCCAGTACTTC. Amino acids: CSAYQASQETQYF. J is TRBJ2-5 and V is TRBV20-1; D is unresolved. This CDR3 is built from 13 residues. V dropped 5 bases and J dropped 1 base, with 11 bases sitting between them. Germline CDR1 is DFQATT and CDR2 is SNEGSKA (reference sequence).

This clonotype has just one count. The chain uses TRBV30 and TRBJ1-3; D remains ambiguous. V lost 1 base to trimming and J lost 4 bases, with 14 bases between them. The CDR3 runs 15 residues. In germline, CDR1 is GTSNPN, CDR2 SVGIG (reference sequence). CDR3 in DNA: TGTGCCTGGAGTGGGCGGTGGGGAGAAGGAAACACCATATATTTT. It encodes CAWSGRWGEGNTIYF. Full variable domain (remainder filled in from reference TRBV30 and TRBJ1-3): SQTIHQWPATLVQPVGSPLSLECTVEGTSNPNLYWYRQAAGRGLQLLFYSVGIGQISSEVPQNLSASRPQDRQFILSSKKLLLSDSGFYLCAWSGRWGEGNTIYFGEGSWLTVV.

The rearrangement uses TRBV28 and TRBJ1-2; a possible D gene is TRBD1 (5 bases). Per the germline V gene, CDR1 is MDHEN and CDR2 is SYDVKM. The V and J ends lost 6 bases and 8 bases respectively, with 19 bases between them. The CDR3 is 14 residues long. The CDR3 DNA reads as TGTGCCAGCAGCGGGTGGGGGGACTTCAAAGGCTACACCTTC. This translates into CASSGWGDFKGYTF.

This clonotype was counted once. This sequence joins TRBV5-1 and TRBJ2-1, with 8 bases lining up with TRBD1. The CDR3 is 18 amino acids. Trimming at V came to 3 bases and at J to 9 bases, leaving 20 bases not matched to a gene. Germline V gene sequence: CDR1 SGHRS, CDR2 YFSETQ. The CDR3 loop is CASSWGLKGQDEHGEQFF. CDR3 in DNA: TGCGCCAGCAGCTGGGGCCTAAAGGGACAGGACGAGCATGGTGAGCAGTTCTTC.

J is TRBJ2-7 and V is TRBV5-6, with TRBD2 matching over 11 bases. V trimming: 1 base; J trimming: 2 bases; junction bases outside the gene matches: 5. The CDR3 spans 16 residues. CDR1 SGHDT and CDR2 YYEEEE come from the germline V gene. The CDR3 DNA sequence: TGTGCCAGCAGCTTGAGGGCTAGCGGGGGGACCTACGAGCAGTACTTC. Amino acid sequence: CASSLRASGGTYEQYF.

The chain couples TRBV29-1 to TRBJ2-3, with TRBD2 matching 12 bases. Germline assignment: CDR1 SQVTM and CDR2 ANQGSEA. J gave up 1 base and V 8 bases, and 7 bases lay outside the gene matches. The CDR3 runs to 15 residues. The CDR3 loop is CSPEGTSGRTDTQYF. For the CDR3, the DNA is TGCAGCCCCGAAGGGACTAGCGGGCGCACAGATACGCAGTATTTT.

Written as DNA, the CDR3 is TGTGCCAGCAGTCCCCCGAAGGGCGGGGGCACAGATACGCAGTATTTT. Its protein product is CASSPPKGGGTDTQYF. This chain connects TRBV6-6 to TRBJ2-3; D might be TRBD2 (6 bases). CDR3 length: 16 amino acids. The V gene lost 5 bases and the J gene lost 1 base, with 16 bases spanning the gap. The germline V gene encodes CDR1 MNHNY and CDR2 SVGAGI (reference sequence).

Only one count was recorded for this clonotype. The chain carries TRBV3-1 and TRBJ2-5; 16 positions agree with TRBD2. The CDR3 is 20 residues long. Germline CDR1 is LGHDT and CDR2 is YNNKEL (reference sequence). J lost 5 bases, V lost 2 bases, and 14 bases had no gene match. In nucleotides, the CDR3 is TGTGCCAGCAGCCAAATCCCGAGGGGGACTAGCGGGAGGGCCGCGGAGACCCAGTACTTC. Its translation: CASSQIPRGTSGRAAETQYF.